This T cell receptor (beta chain) was recovered during a study of identical twins. Using its own MiXCR run on the 5' RACE reads, TCRdb lists one record per CDR3 protein. The sample consists of some 690,000 distinct CDR3 sequences, around 21% of them appearing once. Trimming stripped 3 bases from V and 10 bases from J, with 16 bases between. CDR3 length: 14 residues. Germline CDR1 reads DFQATT; CDR2 reads SNEGSKA (reference sequence). The same data also went into a second study, on T cells expressing NK-cell markers. That source notes: Sorted CD3+CD56+NKG2C+, CD3+CD56+NKG2C- and CD3+CD56-NKG2C+ T cells supplied TCR beta repertoires.

Sequenced: PBMCs. This clonotype was sampled from a woman under 30 in good health. The chain carries TRBV20-1 and TRBJ1-6; D is perhaps TRBD1 (6 bases). The CDR3 DNA reads as TGCAGTGCTAGTTCAGCAGGGGTTGGCTCACCCCTCCACTTT. Encoded protein: CSASSAGVGSPLHF.